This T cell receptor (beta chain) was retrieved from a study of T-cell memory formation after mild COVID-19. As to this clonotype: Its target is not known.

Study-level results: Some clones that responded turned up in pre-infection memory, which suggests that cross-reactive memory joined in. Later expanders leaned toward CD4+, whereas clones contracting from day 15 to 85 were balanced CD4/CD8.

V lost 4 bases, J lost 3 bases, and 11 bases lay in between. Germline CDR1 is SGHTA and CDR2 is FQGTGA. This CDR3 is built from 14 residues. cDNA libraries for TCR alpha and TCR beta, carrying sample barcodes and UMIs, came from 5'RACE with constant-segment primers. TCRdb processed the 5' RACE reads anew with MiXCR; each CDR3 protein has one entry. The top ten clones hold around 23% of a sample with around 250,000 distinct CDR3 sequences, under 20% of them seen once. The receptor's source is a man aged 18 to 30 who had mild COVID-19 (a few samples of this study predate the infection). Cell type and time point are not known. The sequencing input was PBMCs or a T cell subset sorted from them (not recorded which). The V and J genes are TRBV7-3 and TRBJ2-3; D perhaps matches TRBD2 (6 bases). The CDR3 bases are TGTGCCAGCAGCTCTGGGACTGGAACAGATACGCAGTATTTT. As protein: CASSSGTGTDTQYF.